This T cell receptor (beta chain) was identified in a study of early T cells in non-severe SARS-CoV-2 infection. General study points: The study's VDJdb matching favored anti-spike CD8 responses and missed private and CD4 specificities.

As part of library construction, unique molecular identifiers were attached to individual cDNA molecules. TCRdb re-called the 5' RACE reads through MiXCR, storing one row per CDR3 protein. The table includes 70,000 or so distinct CDR3 sequences, roughly a tenth detected once. In the case of this clonotype: Its target is not known.

The sample was whole blood, taken at baseline. This receptor was identified in an adult who was a healthcare worker with PCR-confirmed SARS-CoV-2 infection or an uninfected control (not recorded which).

CDR3 residues: CASSGTLNTEAFF. The CDR3 region has the DNA TGTGCCAGCAGCGGGACGCTGAACACTGAAGCTTTCTTT. V is TRBV12-3 or TRBV12-4 and J is TRBJ1-1; weak D call: TRBD1 (5 bases). The V gene lost 6 bases and the J gene lost 0 bases, with 8 bases spanning the gap. The length of the CDR3 is 13 residues.